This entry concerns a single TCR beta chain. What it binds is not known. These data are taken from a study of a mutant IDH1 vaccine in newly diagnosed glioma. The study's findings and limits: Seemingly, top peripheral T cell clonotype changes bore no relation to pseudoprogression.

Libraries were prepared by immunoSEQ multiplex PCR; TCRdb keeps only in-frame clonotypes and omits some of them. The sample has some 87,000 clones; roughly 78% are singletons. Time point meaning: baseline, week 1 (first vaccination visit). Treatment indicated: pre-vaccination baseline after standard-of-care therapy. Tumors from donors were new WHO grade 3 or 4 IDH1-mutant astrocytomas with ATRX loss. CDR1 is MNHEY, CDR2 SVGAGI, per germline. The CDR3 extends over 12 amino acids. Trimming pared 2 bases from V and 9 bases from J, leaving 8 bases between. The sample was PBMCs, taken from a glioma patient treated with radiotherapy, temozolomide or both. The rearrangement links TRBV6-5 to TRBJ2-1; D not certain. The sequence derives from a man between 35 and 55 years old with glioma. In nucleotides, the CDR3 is TGTGCCAGCAGTTACATAGTCGGTGAGCAGTTCTTC. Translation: CASSYIVGEQFF.